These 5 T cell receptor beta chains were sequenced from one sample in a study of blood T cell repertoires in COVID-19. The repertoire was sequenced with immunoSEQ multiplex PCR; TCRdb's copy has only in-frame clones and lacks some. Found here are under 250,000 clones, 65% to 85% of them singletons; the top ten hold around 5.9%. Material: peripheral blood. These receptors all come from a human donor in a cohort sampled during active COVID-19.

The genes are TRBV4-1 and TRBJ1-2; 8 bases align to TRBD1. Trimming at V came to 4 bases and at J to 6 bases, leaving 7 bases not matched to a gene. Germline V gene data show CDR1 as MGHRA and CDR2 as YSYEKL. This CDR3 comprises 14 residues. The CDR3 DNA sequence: TGCGCCAGCAGCCCCCGGACAGGGCCCGATGGCTACACCTTC. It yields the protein CASSPRTGPDGYTF.

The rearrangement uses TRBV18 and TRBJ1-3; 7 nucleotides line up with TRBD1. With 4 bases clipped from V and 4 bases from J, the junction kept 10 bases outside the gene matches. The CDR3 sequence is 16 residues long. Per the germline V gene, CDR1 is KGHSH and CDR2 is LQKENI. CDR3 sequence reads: CASSLRDRVDGNTIYF. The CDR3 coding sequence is TGTGCCAGCTCACTCCGTGACAGGGTAGACGGAAACACCATATATTTT.

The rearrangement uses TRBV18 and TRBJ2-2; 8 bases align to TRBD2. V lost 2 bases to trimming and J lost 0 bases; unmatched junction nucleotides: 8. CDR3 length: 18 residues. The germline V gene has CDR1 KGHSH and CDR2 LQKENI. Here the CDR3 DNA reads TGTGCCAGCTCACCAACGGGAAGCGGGGGACCGAACACCGGGGAGCTGTTTTTT. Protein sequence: CASSPTGSGGPNTGELFF.

The CDR3 DNA follows: TGTGCCAGTAGTTCCGACGGGACAGGGAACGTAGGGTTTGGCTACACCTTC. Amino acids: CASSSDGTGNVGFGYTF. This sequence joins TRBV19 and TRBJ1-2, with 9 bases matching TRBD1. CDR1 is LNHDA and CDR2 is SQIVND in the germline V gene (reference sequence). The CDR3 is 17 residues long. V lost 5 bases, J lost 7 bases, and 17 bases stayed unmatched.

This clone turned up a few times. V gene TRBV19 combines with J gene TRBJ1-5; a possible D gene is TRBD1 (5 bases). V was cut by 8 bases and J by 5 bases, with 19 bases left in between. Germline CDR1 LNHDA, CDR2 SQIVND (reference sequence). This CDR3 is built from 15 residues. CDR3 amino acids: CASSFRAQAHQPQHF. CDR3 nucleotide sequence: TGTGCCAGTTCCTTTCGGGCACAGGCTCATCAGCCCCAGCATTTT. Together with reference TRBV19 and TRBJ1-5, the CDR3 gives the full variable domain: DGGITQSPKYLFRKEGQNVTLSCEQNLNHDAMYWYRQDPGQGLRLIYYSQIVNDFQKGDIAEGYSVSREKKESFPLTVTSAQKNPTAFYLCASSFRAQAHQPQHFGDGTRLSIL.